This TCR beta chain was observed in a study of blood T cell repertoires in COVID-19. V lost 2 bases, J lost 5 bases, and 4 bases stayed unmatched. The CDR3 length is 14 residues. Germline CDR1 is SGHNT and CDR2 is YYREEE (reference sequence). Each recovered donor of Cohort 3 presented with two negative PCRs, clearance, or symptom resolution. Method: immunoSEQ multiplex PCR; TCRdb's copy keeps in-frame clones and lacks some. The data show 180,000 or so clones, with around 84% seen just once and nearly 15% held by the top ten. This sequence joins TRBV5-4 and TRBJ2-5, with 9 bases identical to TRBD1. Input material: PBMCs or T cells enriched from blood (not recorded which). This TCR derives from a man over 45 who had recovered from COVID-19. The CDR3 reads CASSFTGGTETQYF. For the CDR3, the DNA is TGTGCCAGCAGCTTTACAGGGGGCACGGAGACCCAGTACTTC. Variable domain in full (rest from reference TRBV5-4 and TRBJ2-5): ETGVTQSPTHLIKTRGQQVTLRCSSQSGHNTVSWYQQALGQGPQFIFQYYREEENGRGNFPPRFSGLQFPNYSSELNVNALELDDSALYLCASSFTGGTETQYFGPGTRLLVL.